The 13 T cell receptor beta chains below come from one sample, sequenced in a study of T cell repertoires in cytomegalovirus infection. Each CDR3 protein is one row after TCRdb ran MiXCR on the reads. This table holds hundreds of thousands of distinct CDR3 sequences, 30% to 35% found once. Their specific antigens are unknown. This sample comprised cultured PBMCs, obtained from culture after CMV antigen stimulation. Every receptor here comes from a human donor in good health (CMV status not recorded). Some clones in this sample may be carry-over from other donors' samples.

J is TRBJ2-1 and V is TRBV19; 9 bases are shared with TRBD2. Trimming took 4 bases from V and 4 from J; bases not matched to a gene: 5. Germline V lookup: CDR1 LNHDA, CDR2 SQIVND (reference sequence). This CDR3 has 15 residues. The CDR3 DNA reads as TGTGCCAGTAGTACCAGGAGCGGGAGGTACAATGAGCAGTTCTTC. Translated, it gives CASSTRSGRYNEQFF.

The chain couples TRBV19 to TRBJ1-3; 7 bases agree with TRBD1. With V trimmed by 5 bases and J by 2 bases, 3 bases remained unmatched. Germline V gene lookup returns CDR1 LNHDA and CDR2 SQIVND (reference sequence). This CDR3 has 14 residues. This CDR3 is CASSLGQTGNTIYF. As DNA, the CDR3 is TGTGCCAGTAGTCTGGGACAGACTGGAAACACCATATATTTT.

This clonotype occurred many times. The chain employs TRBV7-2 and TRBJ1-5; D is uncertain. Germline CDR1 SGHTA, CDR2 FQGNSA. CDR3 length: 13 amino acids. Trimming removed 4 bases at V and 5 bases at J, with 9 bases between. The chain's CDR3 is CASSSRYDQPQHF. Here the CDR3 DNA reads TGTGCCAGCAGCTCGAGGTACGATCAGCCCCAGCATTTT.

The V and J genes are TRBV11-3 and TRBJ2-7; D perhaps matches TRBD2 (5 bases). V was cut by 4 bases and J by 4 bases, with 11 bases left in between. Germline CDR1 reads SGHNT; CDR2 reads YENEEA. This CDR3 has 13 residues. The CDR3 DNA follows: TGTGCCAGCAGCTCCGGGAACTTTTACGAGCAGTACGTC. Translation gives CASSSGNFYEQYV.

This clonotype was seen ten or more times. This chain links TRBV7-8 with TRBJ2-2; D ambiguous. V was cut by 5 bases and J by 4 bases, with 11 bases left in between. Germline CDR1 is SGHVS and CDR2 is FQNEAQ. The CDR3 is made up of 14 amino acids. In DNA, the CDR3 is TGTGCCAGCAGCCGTGTGGACCGCACCGGGGAGCTGTTTTTT. Translation gives CASSRVDRTGELFF.

This chain joins TRBV4-3 and TRBJ2-1; D is perhaps TRBD2 (6 bases). This CDR3 has 17 amino acids. Trimming removed 1 base from V and 3 bases from J, with 16 bases in between. Germline assignment: CDR1 LGHNA and CDR2 YSLEER. CDR3 sequence reads: CASSQVPSAGLYNEQFF. In DNA form, the CDR3 reads TGCGCCAGCAGCCAAGTACCCAGCGCGGGACTCTACAATGAGCAGTTCTTC.

This chain connects TRBV11-2 to TRBJ2-1; 7 bases align to TRBD2. V gave up 6 bases and J gave up 6 bases; unmatched junction bases: 8. Germline V gives CDR1 SGHAT, CDR2 FQNNGV. This CDR3 has 14 amino acids. The CDR3 DNA sequence: TGTGCCAGCAGTTTACTAGCGCCGGGCAATGAGCAGTTCTTC. This codes for CASSLLAPGNEQFF.

CDR3 DNA sequence: TGCGCCAGCAGCCCTTCGTCCACCACGGGCACAGATACGCAGTATTTT. Encoded protein: CASSPSSTTGTDTQYF. The genes are TRBV5-1 and TRBJ2-3; D is unclear. This CDR3 spans 16 amino acids. V was shortened by 4 bases and J by 1 base, with 16 bases between the two germline ends. Germline assignment: CDR1 SGHRS and CDR2 YFSETQ.

The chain couples TRBV28 to TRBJ2-5, with 8 bases matching TRBD1. V lost 4 bases and J lost 4; bases outside the gene matches: 8. Germline CDR1 is MDHEN and CDR2 is SYDVKM. The CDR3 consists of 15 residues. The CDR3 DNA follows: TGTGCCAGCAGTTCGTCCGGTGACAGGGGAGAGACCCAGTACTTC. Translation gives CASSSSGDRGETQYF.

This clonotype was counted between two and nine times. The rearrangement joins TRBV7-2 to TRBJ2-7; D gene ambiguous. Germline V gene data show CDR1 as SGHTA and CDR2 as FQGNSA. This CDR3 has 11 amino acids. Trimming took off 5 bases at V and 3 bases at J, with 5 bases between the two ends. CDR3 residues: CASSQIYEQYF. For the CDR3, the DNA is TGTGCCAGCAGCCAAATCTACGAGCAGTACTTC.

The gene calls are TRBV28 and TRBJ2-7; D remains unclear. Germline CDR1 reads MDHEN; CDR2 reads SYDVKM. Trimming removed 3 bases from V and 4 bases from J, with 13 bases in between. The CDR3 contains 14 residues. Here the CDR3 DNA reads TGTGCCAGCAGTTTTTTTTCGGAGAGGTACGAGCAGTACTTC. Amino acid sequence: CASSFFSERYEQYF.

This clonotype was seen more than once but under ten times. The chain is built from TRBV10-3 and TRBJ1-4; 7 bases match TRBD1. The CDR3 covers 13 residues. The germline gives CDR1 ENHRY, CDR2 SYGVKD. The trim removed 6 bases at V and 10 bases at J, leaving 8 bases unmatched. The CDR3, as DNA: TGTGCCATCAGGGACGACAGGGCCGGAAAACTGTTTTTT. This translates into CAIRDDRAGKLFF.

The rearrangement links TRBV7-6 to TRBJ2-2; possibly TRBD1 for D (5 bases). CDR1 and CDR2 (germline): SGHVS, FNYEAQ. This CDR3 has 14 residues. With 2 bases removed from V and 4 bases from J, the gap between germline ends came to 8 bases. The CDR3 nucleotides are TGTGCCAGCAGCTTATTAGGGGTCACCGGGGAGCTGTTTTTT. It codes for CASSLLGVTGELFF.